These T cell receptor beta chains were read from a single sample in a study of spatial heterogeneity in lung cancer. From the 5' RACE reads, TCRdb called clonotypes with MiXCR, one entry per CDR3 protein. The table includes some 36,000 distinct CDR3 sequences, around 7.6% detected once. The starting material was PBMCs, obtained at follow-up. These receptors all come from a male donor with early-stage non-small cell lung cancer. The CDR3 runs from the conserved cysteine through the conserved F or W. Fields, in order: clone size, J gene, V gene, CDR3 protein. Size tells how often a clone was seen (once, few, many) or the class of an expanded clone, and some rows leave it out.

>many|TRBJ1-5|TRBV2
CASSGQGSSNQPQHF
>many|TRBJ2-2|TRBV12-3/TRBV12-4
CASKWHTGELFF
>.|TRBJ1-2|TRBV29-1
CSVTGQADRF
>.|TRBJ2-1|TRBV2
CASFSGTRGKRQFF
>.|TRBJ2-4|TRBV5-1
CASSLVIGDTLAKNIQYF
>.|TRBJ2-7|TRBV6-5
CASRTGDLSYEQYF
>many|TRBJ2-7|TRBV5-6
CASSLGSESSYEQYF
>many|TRBJ2-3|TRBV6-5
CASSYRGGASTDTQYF
>many|TRBJ2-5|TRBV7-6
CASSLASGGEETQYF
>many|TRBJ1-2|TRBV6-5
CASSYQRANYGYTF
>few|TRBJ1-1|TRBV13
CASSLGRTEAFF
>many|TRBJ2-7|TRBV11-2
CASSSTRGGVFEQYF
>many|TRBJ1-6|TRBV27
CASSPRQGSYNSPLHF
>many|TRBJ2-2|TRBV24-1
CATSDSRVNTGELFF
>many|TRBJ1-1|TRBV30
CAWSKGTGRTEAFF
>many|TRBJ2-7|TRBV2
CASSASYEQYF
>many|TRBJ2-3|TRBV6-5
CASTPDRHTQYF
>many|TRBJ2-1|TRBV4-1
CASSQEEGRQFF
>many|TRBJ1-2|TRBV29-1
CSVEGQGAGGYTF
>many|TRBJ2-1|TRBV5-4
CASSSSGTAYNEQFF